The present TCR beta chain was sequenced within a study of blood T cell repertoires in COVID-19. At the level of the study: From T cells, B-cell-depleted T cells, or PBMCs came the material, which was cDNA or gDNA.

Germline loops: CDR1 SGHRS, CDR2 YFSETQ. This CDR3 is built from 15 residues. The V end was cut by 4 bases, the J end by 2 bases, with 15 bases between. In the study's own analysis: By means of reference gene primer amplification, nucleated cell counts were estimated. Profiled with immunoSEQ multiplex PCR; TCRdb holds only in-frame clones, not every one. That table furnishes V, J and clone size, whereas the DNA furnished D and trimming. The sample holds some 150,000 clones, roughly 79% seen once. The rearrangement joins TRBV5-1 to TRBJ1-2, with D perhaps TRBD1 (5 bases). The receptor was isolated from a human donor with acute or convalescent COVID-19. The donor label of this sample is uncertain. Specimen: peripheral blood. The CDR3 DNA is TGCGCCAGCAGCATAGACAGCCCAATAAACTATGGCTACACCTTC. Protein sequence: CASSIDSPINYGYTF.